This passage covers 8 T cell receptor beta chains from one sample sequenced in a study of cytomegalovirus exposure and HLA in healthy donors. TCRdb's table, derived via immunoSEQ multiplex PCR, lists solely in-frame clones and lacks some. The sample holds around 120,000 clones; 75% to 90% are singletons and the top ten take 4% to 5.5%. The specimen sequenced was PBMCs. These receptor sequences come from a man younger than 35 in good health and CMV-seropositive.

Notes on this clone: One end of the junction varies from germline; a read error may be responsible. The chain uses TRBV29-1 and TRBJ2-5, with TRBD2 identical over 13 bases. CDR1 and CDR2 from the germline V gene are SQVTM and ANQGSEA. This CDR3 region has 15 residues. DNA for the CDR3: TGCAGCGTGGAAGGACTAGCGGGGGCCCAAGAGACCCAGTACTTC. This translates into CSVEGLAGAQETQYF. Looking up the rest from reference TRBV29-1 and TRBJ2-5 gives the full variable domain: SAVISQKPSRDICQRGTSLTIQCQVDSQVTMMFWYRQQPGQSLTLIATANQGSEATYESGFVIDKFPISRPNLTFSTLTVSNMSPEDSSIYLCSVEGLAGAQETQYFGPGTRLLVL.

This CDR3 reads CASSLIRGRAENTEAFF. The CDR3 nucleotides read TGTGCCAGCAGCTTAATTAGGGGGCGGGCCGAGAACACTGAAGCTTTCTTT. The genes are TRBV7-8 and TRBJ1-1; 7 nucleotides align to TRBD1. CDR3 length equals 17 residues. V trimming: 2 bases; J trimming: 1 base; junction bases outside the gene matches: 10. Per germline, CDR1 SGHVS and CDR2 FQNEAQ.

This chain joins TRBV28 and TRBJ1-2, with 10 bases lining up with TRBD1. J was trimmed by 7 bases and V by 3 bases; bases with no gene match: 2. The CDR3 loop spans 13 amino acids. The germline CDR1 and CDR2 sequences are MDHEN and SYDVKM. The CDR3, as DNA: TGTGCCAGCAGTTTCGGGGACAGGGGTGGCTACACCTTC. It encodes CASSFGDRGGYTF.

This clone was seen a single time. The J gene is TRBJ1-1, the V gene TRBV6-5; D is undetermined. Germline V CDR1 and CDR2: MNHEY, SVGAGI. The CDR3 consists of 14 residues. V lost 2 bases and J 1 base, leaving 8 bases between the germline ends. CDR3 sequence reads: CASSYRHSNTEAFF. The CDR3 DNA is TGTGCCAGCAGTTACAGACATTCGAACACTGAAGCTTTCTTT.

The chain links TRBV4-1 to TRBJ2-7, with 7 positions matching TRBD2. There are 15 residues in the CDR3. Germline V lookup: CDR1 MGHRA, CDR2 YSYEKL. With V trimmed by 4 bases and J by 7 bases, 13 bases remained unmatched. The CDR3, as DNA: TGCGCCAGCAGCCCCGGGGGGAAGGTTTTGGCTGAGCAGTACTTC. Amino acids: CASSPGGKVLAEQYF.

J is TRBJ1-1 and V is TRBV5-1; perhaps TRBD1 as D (5 bases). V was trimmed by 0 bases and J by 9 bases, leaving 9 bases between them. The CDR3 is 12 amino acids. Germline V CDR1 and CDR2: SGHRS, YFSETQ. CDR3 sequence reads: CASSLDVDKAFF. CDR3 coding DNA: TGCGCCAGCAGCTTGGATGTGGACAAAGCTTTCTTT.

This clone was counted once. The chain combines TRBV7-8 with TRBJ2-7; D unresolved. The germline V gene encodes CDR1 SGHVS and CDR2 FQNEAQ. Trimming took 1 base from V and 0 from J, leaving 7 bases between them. The CDR3 is 14 amino acids. CDR3 amino acids: CASSLGYSSYEQYF. The CDR3, as DNA: TGTGCCAGCAGCTTAGGATACAGCTCCTACGAGCAGTACTTC.

The chain carries TRBV5-1 and TRBJ2-7; 7 bases map to TRBD1. With V trimmed by 2 bases and J by 2 bases, 13 bases remained unmatched. The CDR3 totals 17 residues. Germline lookup yields CDR1 SGHRS and CDR2 YFSETQ. The CDR3 coding sequence is TGCGCCAGCAGCTTTAGGGGGCAGGGGTCCACCGCCTACGAGCAGTACTTC. This codes for CASSFRGQGSTAYEQYF.